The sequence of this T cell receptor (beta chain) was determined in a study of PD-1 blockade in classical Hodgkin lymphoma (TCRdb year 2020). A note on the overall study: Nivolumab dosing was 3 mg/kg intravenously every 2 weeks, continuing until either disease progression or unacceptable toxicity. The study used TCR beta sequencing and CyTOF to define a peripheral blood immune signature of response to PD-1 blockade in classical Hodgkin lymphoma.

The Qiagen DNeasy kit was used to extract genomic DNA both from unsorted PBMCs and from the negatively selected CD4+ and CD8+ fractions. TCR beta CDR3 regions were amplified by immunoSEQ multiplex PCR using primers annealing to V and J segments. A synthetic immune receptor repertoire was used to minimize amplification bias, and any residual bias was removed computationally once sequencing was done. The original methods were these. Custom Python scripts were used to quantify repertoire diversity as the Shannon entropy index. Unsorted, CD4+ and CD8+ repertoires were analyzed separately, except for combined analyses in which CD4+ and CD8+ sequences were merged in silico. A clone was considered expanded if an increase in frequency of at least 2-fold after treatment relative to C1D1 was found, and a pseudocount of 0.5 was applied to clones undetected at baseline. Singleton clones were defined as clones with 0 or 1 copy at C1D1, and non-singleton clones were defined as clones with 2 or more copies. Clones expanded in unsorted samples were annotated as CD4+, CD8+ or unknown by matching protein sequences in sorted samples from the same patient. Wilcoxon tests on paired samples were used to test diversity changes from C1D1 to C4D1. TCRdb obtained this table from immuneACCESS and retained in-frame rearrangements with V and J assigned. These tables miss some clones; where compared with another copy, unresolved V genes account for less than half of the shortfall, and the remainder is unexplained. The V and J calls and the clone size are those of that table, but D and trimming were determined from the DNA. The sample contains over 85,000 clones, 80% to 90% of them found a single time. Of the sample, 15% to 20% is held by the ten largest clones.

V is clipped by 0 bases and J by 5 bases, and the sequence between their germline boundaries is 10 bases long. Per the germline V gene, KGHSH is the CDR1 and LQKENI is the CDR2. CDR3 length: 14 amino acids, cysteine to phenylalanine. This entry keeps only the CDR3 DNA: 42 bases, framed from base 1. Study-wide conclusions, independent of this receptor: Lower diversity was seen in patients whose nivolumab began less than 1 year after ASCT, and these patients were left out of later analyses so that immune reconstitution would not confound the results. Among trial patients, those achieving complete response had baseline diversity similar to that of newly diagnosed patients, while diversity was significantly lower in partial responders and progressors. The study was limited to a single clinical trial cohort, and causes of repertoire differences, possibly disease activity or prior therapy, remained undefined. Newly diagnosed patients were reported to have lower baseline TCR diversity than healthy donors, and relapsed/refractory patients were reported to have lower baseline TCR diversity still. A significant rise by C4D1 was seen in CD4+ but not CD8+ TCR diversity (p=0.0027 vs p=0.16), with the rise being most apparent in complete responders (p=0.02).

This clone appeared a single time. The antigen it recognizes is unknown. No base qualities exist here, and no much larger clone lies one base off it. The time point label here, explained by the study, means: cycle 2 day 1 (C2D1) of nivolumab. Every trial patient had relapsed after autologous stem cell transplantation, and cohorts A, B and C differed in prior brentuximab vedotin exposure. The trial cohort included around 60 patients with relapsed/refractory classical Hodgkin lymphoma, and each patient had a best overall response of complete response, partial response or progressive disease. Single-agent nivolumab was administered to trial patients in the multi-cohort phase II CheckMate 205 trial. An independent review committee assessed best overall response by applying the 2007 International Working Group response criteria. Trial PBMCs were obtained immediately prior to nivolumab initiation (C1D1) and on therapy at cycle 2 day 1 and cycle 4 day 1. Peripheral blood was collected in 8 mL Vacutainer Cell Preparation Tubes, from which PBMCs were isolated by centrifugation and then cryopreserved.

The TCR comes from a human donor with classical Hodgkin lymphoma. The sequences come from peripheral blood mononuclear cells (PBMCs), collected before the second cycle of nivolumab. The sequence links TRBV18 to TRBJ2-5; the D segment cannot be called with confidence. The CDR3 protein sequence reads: CASSPPKYPETQYF. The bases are TGTGCCAGCTCACCACCCAAGTACCCGGAGACCCAGTACTTC.